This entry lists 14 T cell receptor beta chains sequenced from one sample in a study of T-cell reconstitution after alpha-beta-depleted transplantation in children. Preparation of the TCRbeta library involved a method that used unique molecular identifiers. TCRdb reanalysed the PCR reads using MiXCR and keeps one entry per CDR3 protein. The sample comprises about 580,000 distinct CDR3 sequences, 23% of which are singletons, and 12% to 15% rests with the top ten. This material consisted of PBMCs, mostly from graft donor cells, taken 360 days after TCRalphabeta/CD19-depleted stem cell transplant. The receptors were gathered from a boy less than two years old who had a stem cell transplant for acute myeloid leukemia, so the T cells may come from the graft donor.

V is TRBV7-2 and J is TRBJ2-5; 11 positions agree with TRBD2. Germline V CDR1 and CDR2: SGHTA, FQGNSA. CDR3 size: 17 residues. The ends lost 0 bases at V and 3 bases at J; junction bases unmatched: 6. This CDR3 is CASSLAEGGLAEETQYF. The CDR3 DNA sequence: TGTGCCAGCAGCTTAGCAGAGGGGGGACTAGCGGAAGAGACCCAGTACTTC. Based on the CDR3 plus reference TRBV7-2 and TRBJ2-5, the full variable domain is GAGVSQSPSNKVTEKGKDVELRCDPISGHTALYWYRQSLGQGLEFLIYFQGNSAPDKSGLPSDRFSAERTGGSVSTLTIQRTQQEDSAVYLCASSLAEGGLAEETQYFGPGTRLLVL.

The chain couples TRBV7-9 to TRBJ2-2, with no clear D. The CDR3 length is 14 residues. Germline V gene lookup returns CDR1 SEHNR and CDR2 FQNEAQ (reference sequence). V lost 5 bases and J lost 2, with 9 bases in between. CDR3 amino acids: CASSPDLNTGELFF. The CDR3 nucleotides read TGTGCCAGCAGCCCCGACCTCAACACCGGGGAGCTGTTTTTT.

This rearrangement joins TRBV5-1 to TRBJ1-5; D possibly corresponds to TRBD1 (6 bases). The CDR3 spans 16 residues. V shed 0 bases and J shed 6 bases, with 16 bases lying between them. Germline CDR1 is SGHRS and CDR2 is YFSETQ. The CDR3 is CASSLGSIGGGQPQHF. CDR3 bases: TGCGCCAGCAGCTTGGGGTCAATCGGGGGCGGTCAGCCCCAGCATTTT.

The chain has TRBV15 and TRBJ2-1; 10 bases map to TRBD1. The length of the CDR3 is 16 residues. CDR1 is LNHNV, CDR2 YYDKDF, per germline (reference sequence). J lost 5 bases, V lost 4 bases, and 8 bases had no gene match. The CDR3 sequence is CATSNPRDRGNNEQFF. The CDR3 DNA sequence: TGTGCCACCAGCAACCCCCGGGACAGGGGAAACAATGAGCAGTTCTTC.

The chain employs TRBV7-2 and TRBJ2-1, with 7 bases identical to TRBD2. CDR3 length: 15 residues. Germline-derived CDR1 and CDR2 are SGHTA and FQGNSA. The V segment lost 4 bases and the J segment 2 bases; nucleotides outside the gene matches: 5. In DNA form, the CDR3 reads TGTGCCAGCAGCTCCGGGGGGACCACCTACAATGAGCAGTTCTTC. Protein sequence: CASSSGGTTYNEQFF. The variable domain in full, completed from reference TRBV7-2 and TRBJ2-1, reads GAGVSQSPSNKVTEKGKDVELRCDPISGHTALYWYRQSLGQGLEFLIYFQGNSAPDKSGLPSDRFSAERTGGSVSTLTIQRTQQEDSAVYLCASSSGGTTYNEQFFGPGTRLTVL.

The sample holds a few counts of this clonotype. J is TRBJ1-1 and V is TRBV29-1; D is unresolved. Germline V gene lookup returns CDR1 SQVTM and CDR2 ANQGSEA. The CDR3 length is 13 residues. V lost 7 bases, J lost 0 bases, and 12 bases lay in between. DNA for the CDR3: TGCAGCGCCTGTGGAAGTTTGAACACTGAAGCTTTCTTT. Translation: CSACGSLNTEAFF.

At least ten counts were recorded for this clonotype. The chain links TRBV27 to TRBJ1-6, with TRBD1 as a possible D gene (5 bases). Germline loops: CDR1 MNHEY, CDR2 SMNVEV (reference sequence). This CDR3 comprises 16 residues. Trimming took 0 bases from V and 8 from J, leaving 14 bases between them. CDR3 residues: CASSLSRYRSHSPLHF. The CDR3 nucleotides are TGTGCCAGCAGTTTATCGCGGTACAGGTCGCATTCACCCCTCCACTTT.

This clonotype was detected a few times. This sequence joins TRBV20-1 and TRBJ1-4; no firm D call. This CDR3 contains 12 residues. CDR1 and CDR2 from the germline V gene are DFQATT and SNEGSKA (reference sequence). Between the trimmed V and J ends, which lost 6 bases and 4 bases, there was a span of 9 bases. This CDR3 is CSARRGNEKLFF. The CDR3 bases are TGCAGTGCCCGTCGGGGTAATGAAAAACTGTTTTTT.

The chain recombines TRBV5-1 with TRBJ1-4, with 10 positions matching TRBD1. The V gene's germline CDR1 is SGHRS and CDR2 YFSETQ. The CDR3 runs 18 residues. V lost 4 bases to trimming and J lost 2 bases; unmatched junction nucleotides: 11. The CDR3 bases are TGCGCCAGCAGCATCGTCCCGGGACAGGGGAGCACTAATGAAAAACTGTTTTTT. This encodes CASSIVPGQGSTNEKLFF.

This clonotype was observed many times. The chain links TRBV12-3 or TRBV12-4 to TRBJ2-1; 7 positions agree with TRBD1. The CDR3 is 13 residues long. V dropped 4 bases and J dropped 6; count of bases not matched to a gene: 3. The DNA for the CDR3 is TGTGCCAGCAGTTGGCAGGGGGTCAATGAGCAGTTCTTC. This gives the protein CASSWQGVNEQFF.

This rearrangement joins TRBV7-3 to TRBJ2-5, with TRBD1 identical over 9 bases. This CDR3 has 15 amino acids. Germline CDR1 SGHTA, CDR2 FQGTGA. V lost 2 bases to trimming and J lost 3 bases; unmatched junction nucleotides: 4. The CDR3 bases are TGTGCCAGCAGCTTACTTGGGACAGGGAAAGAGACCCAGTACTTC. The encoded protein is CASSLLGTGKETQYF.

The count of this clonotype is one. CDR3 nucleotide sequence: TGTGCCAGCAGCCCGGACAGCTCGGGCAATCAGCCCCAGCATTTT. Residues: CASSPDSSGNQPQHF. The J gene is TRBJ1-5, the V gene TRBV6-1; weak D call: TRBD1 (6 bases). The CDR3 loop spans 15 amino acids. V was trimmed by 6 bases and J by 2 bases, leaving 14 bases between them. CDR1 and CDR2 from the germline V gene are MNHNS and SASEGT.

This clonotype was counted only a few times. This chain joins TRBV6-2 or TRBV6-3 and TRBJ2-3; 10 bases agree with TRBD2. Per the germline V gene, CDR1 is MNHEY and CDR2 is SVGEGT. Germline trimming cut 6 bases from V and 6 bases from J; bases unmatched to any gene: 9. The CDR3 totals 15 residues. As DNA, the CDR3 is TGTGCCAGCAGGACCCCGGGACTAGCGTCGGATACGCAGTATTTT. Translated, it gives CASRTPGLASDTQYF.

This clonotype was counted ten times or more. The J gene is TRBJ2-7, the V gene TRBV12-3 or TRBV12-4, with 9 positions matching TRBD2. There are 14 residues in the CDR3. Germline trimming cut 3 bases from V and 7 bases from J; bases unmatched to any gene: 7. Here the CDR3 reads CASSFGGGALEQYF. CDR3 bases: TGTGCCAGCAGTTTTGGCGGGGGGGCGTTGGAGCAGTACTTC.